This T cell receptor beta chain was sequenced in a study of T and B cells in COVID-19 patients. The overall study: Recovered patients mostly had mild to moderate COVID-19 managed as outpatients. The recovered cohort's median age was about 35 years, versus approximately 63 years in active infection.

This clonotype is termed medium-sized. Its antigen is still unknown. This CDR3 is 15 amino acids long. Germline values: CDR1 MNHNS, CDR2 SASEGT. V shed 2 bases, J shed 7 bases, and the junction held 4 bases outside the gene matches. TRB was amplified from around 250-500 ng of blood genomic DNA. The study's findings and limits: In COVID-19 patients, T cell receptor beta variable and joining gene use was reportedly strongly skewed. Clonality of TRB repertoires was high in active COVID-19; recovery brought above-healthy diversity and richness.

TRB rearrangements were amplified by multiplex PCR with BIOMED2 TRB-A/B primers. Each CDR3 protein is one row after TCRdb ran MiXCR on the multiplex PCR reads. The sample has around 4,400 distinct CDR3 sequences, around 30% seen once. This TCR was recovered from a human donor with active COVID-19. The chain uses TRBV6-1 and TRBJ2-1; 11 positions match TRBD2. Source material: blood. The CDR3 sequence: CASSERVAGGNEQFF. The CDR3, as DNA: TGTGCCAGCAGTGAAAGGGTAGCGGGGGGGAATGAGCAGTTCTTC.